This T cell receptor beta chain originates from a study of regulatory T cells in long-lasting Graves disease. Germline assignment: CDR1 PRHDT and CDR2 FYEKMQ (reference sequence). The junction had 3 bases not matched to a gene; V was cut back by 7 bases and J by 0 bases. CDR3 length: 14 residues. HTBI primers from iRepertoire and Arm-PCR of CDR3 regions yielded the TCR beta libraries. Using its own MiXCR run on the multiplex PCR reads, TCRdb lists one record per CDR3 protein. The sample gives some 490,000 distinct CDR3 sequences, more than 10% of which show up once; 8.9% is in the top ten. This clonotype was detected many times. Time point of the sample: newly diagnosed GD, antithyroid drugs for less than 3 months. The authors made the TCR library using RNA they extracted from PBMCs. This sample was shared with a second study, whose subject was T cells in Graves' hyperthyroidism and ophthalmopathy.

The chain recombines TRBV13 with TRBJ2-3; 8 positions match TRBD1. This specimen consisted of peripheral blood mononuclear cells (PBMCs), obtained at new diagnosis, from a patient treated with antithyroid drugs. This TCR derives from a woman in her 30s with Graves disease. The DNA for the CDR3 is TGTGCCAGCAAAGCAGGGGGCAGCACAGATACGCAGTATTTT. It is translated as CASKAGGSTDTQYF.